This TCR beta chain is from a study of cytomegalovirus exposure and HLA in healthy donors. The study's findings and limits: Available immune exposure information covered CMV serostatus only.

With regard to this clone: As yet, its antigen is unknown.

The PCR contained 60 Vbeta and 13 Jbeta primers. Clones were sequenced by immunoSEQ multiplex PCR, and TCRdb holds only the in-frame ones, with some missing. There are over 95,000 clones in the sample; 67% occur only once, and about 8.3% lies in the top ten. CDR3 length: 20 residues. V shed 5 bases, J shed 4 bases, and the junction held 22 bases outside the gene matches. CDR1 MDHEN and CDR2 SYDVKM come from the germline V gene. Source material: PBMCs. This receptor was taken from a man in his late teens or twenties in good health and CMV-seropositive. V is TRBV28 and J is TRBJ2-7; 11 nucleotides agree with TRBD2. The CDR3 nucleotides are TGTGCCAGCAGTATGCCCTTTCCGGGACTAGCGGAGTTCCCTCAATACGAGCAGTACTTC. Translation gives CASSMPFPGLAEFPQYEQYF.